The present T cell receptor beta chain was sequenced within a study of shared clonotypes between healthy human individuals. Deletions cut 0 bases from V and 2 bases from J, with 10 bases between. Germline V gene lookup returns CDR1 SGHRS and CDR2 YFSETQ. The CDR3 extends over 15 amino acids. Assay execution proceeded at the deep level. The protocol was immunoSEQ multiplex PCR, while the TCRdb copy is restricted to in-frame clones and leaves out a portion. The sample carries 780,000 or so clones, around 70% recorded once. Sequences were obtained from memory CD4+ T cells sorted from blood. The subset denotes: CD45RA-negative fraction. This chain links TRBV5-1 with TRBJ2-3, with a tentative D call TRBD2 (5 bases). The source of this sequence is a woman aged 25 to 39 in good health. The CDR3 DNA follows: TGCGCCAGCAGCTTGGCCGGGGTTACCACAGATACGCAGTATTTT. Its translation: CASSLAGVTTDTQYF.